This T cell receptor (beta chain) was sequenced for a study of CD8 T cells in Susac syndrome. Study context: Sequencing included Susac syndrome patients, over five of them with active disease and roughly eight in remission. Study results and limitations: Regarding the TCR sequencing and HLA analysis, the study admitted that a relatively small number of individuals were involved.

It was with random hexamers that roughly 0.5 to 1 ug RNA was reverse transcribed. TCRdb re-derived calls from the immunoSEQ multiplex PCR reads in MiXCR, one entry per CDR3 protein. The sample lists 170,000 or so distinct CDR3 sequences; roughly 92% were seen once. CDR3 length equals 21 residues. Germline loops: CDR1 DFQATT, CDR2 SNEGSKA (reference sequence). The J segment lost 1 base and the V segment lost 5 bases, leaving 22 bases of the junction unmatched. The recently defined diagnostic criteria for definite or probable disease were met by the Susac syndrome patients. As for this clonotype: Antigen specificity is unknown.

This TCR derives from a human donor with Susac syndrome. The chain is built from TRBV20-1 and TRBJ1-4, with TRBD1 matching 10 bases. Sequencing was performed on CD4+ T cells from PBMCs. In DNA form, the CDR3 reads TGCAGTGCTCCTGCCTATGATCCGGGACAGGGGATCGTCGGAACTAATGAAAAACTGTTTTTT. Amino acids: CSAPAYDPGQGIVGTNEKLFF.